This TCR beta chain was identified during a study of blood T cell repertoires in COVID-19. In the study overall: The cDNA or gDNA used as material had been derived from T cells, B-cell-depleted T cells, or PBMCs.

Seattle patients were enrolled during active infection and followed longitudinally. The V gene's germline CDR1 is SEHNR and CDR2 FQNEAQ (reference sequence). This CDR3 comprises 15 residues. The ends lost 5 bases at V and 4 bases at J; junction bases unmatched: 8. Original processing notes: Researchers report that nucleated cell counts were estimated from reference gene primer amplification. Generated by immunoSEQ multiplex PCR, the TCRdb table keeps only in-frame clones and is missing some. The V and J calls and clone size come from that table; D and trimming were worked out from the DNA. The sample comprises 150,000 to 200,000 clones, roughly 90% of which are singletons, and about 4.8% rests with the top ten.

The TCR comes from a man younger than 40 with COVID-19, enrolled during active disease. This rearrangement joins TRBV7-9 to TRBJ1-5; 7 positions agree with TRBD1. The specimen sequenced was peripheral blood. This CDR3 reads CASSKFGQENQPQHF. CDR3 DNA sequence: TGTGCCAGCAGCAAGTTCGGACAGGAGAATCAGCCCCAGCATTTT.